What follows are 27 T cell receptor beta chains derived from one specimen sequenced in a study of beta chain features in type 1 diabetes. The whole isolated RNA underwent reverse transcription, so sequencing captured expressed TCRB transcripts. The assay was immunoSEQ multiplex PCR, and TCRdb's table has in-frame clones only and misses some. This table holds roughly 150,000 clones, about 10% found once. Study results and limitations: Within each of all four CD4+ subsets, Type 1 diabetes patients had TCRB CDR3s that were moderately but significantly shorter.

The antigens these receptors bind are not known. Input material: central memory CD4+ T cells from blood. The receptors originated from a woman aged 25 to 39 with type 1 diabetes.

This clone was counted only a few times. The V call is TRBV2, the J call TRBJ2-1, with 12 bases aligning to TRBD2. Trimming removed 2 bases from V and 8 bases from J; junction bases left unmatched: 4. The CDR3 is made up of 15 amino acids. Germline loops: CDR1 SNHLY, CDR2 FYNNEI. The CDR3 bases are TGTGCCAGCAGTGAACTAGCGGGAGGGGGTGATGAGCAGTTCTTC. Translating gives CASSELAGGGDEQFF.

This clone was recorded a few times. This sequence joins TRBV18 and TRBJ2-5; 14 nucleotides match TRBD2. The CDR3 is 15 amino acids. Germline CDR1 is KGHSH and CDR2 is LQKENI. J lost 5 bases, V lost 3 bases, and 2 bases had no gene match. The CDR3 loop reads CASSPRTSGRETQYF. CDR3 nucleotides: TGTGCCAGCTCACCGCGGACTAGCGGGAGGGAGACCCAGTACTTC.

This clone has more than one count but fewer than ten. The CDR3 DNA follows: TGTGCCAGCAGGTCCGGACAGGGCATGAACACTGAAGCTTTCTTT. Translating gives CASRSGQGMNTEAFF. V and J are TRBV5-4 and TRBJ1-1; TRBD1 matches 8 bases. The CDR3 length is 15 residues. The V and J ends lost 5 bases and 0 bases, in that order; junction bases with no gene match: 6. Germline V gene lookup returns CDR1 SGHNT and CDR2 YYREEE (reference sequence).

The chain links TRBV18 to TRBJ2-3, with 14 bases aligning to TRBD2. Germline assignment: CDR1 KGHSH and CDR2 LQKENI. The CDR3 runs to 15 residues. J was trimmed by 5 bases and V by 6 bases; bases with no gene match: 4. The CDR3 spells CASSRGLAGEDTQYF. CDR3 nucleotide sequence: TGTGCCAGCTCCCGGGGACTAGCGGGAGAAGATACGCAGTATTTT.

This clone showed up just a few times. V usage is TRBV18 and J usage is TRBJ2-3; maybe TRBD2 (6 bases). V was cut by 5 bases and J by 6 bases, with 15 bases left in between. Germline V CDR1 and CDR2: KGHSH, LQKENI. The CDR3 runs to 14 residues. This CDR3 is CASSAGTLRDTQYF. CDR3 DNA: TGTGCCAGCTCAGCTGGGACTCTTCGGGATACGCAGTATTTT.

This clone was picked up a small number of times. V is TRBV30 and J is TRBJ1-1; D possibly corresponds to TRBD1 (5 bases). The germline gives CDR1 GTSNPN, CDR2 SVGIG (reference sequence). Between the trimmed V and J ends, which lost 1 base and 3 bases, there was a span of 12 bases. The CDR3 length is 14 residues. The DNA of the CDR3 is TGTGCCTGGAGTGGCGCGGGGCTGGACACTGAAGCTTTCTTT. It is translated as CAWSGAGLDTEAFF.

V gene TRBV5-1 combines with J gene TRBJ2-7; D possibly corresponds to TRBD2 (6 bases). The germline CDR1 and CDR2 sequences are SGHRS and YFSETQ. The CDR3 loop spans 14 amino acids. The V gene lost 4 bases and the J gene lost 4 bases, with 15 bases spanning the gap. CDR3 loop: CASSRGMAGYEQYF. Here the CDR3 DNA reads TGCGCCAGCAGCCGTGGGATGGCGGGATACGAGCAGTACTTC.

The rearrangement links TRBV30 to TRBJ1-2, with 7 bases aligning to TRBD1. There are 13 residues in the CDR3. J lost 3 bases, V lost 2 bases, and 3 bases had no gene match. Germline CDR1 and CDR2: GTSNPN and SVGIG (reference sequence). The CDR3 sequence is CAWSLQGHYGYTF. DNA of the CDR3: TGTGCCTGGAGTTTACAGGGGCACTATGGCTACACCTTC.

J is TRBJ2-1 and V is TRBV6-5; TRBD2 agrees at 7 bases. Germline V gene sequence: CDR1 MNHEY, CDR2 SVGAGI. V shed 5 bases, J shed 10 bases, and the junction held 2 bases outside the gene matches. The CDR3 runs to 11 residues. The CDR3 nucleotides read TGTGCCAGCAGTGGGAGGGTCGAGCAGTTCTTC. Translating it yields CASSGRVEQFF.

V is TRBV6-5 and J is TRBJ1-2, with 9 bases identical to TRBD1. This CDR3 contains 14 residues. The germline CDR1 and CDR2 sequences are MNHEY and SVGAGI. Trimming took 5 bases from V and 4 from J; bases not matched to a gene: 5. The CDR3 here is CASSNRGRAYGYTF. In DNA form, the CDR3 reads TGTGCCAGCAGTAACAGGGGGCGCGCCTATGGCTACACCTTC.

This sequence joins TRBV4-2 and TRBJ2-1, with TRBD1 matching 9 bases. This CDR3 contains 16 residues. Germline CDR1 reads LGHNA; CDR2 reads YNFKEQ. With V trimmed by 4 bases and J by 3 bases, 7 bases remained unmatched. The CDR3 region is CASSPSGQGLYNEQFF. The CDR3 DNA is TGTGCCAGCAGCCCATCCGGACAGGGGCTCTACAATGAGCAGTTCTTC.

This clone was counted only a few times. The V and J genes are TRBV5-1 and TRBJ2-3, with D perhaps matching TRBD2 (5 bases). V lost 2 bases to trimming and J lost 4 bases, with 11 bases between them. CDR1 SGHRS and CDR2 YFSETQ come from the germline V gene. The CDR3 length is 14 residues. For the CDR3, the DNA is TGCGCCAGCAGCTTTGGTGGTAGCGCAGATACGCAGTATTTT. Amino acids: CASSFGGSADTQYF.

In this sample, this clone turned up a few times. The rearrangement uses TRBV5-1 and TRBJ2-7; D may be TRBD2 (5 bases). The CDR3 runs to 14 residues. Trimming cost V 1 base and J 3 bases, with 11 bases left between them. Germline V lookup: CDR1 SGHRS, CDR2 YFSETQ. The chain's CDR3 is CASSLRGEGYEQYF. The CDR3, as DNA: TGCGCCAGCAGCTTGCGGGGAGAGGGCTACGAGCAGTACTTC. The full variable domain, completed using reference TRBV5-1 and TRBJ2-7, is KAGVTQTPRYLIKTRGQQVTLSCSPISGHRSVSWYQQTPGQGLQFLFEYFSETQRNKGNFPGRFSGRQFSNSRSEMNVSTLELGDSALYLCASSLRGEGYEQYFGPGTRLTVT.

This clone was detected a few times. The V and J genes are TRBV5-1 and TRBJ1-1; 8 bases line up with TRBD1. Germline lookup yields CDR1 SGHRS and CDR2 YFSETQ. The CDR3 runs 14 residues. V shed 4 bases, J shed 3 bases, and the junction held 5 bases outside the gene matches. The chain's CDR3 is CASSLDRGDTEAFF. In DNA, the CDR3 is TGCGCCAGCAGCCTAGACAGGGGTGACACTGAAGCTTTCTTT.

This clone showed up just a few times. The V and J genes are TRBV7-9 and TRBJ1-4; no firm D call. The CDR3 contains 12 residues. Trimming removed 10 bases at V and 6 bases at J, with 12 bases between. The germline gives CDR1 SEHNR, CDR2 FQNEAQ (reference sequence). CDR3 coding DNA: TGTGCCACGCAGGAGGCAGATGAAAAACTGTTTTTT. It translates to CATQEADEKLFF.

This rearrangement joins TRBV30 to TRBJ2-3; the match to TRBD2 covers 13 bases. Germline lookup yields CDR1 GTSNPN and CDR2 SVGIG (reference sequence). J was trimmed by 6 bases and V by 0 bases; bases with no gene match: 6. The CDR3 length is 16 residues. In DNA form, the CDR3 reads TGTGCCTGGAGTGTACTACTAGCGGGAGGGCCCGATACGCAGTATTTT. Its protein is CAWSVLLAGGPDTQYF.

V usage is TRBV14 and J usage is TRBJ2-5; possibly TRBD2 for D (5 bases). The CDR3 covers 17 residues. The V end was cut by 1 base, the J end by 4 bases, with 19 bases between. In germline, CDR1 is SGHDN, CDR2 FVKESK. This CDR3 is CASSQGLFQRVAETQYF. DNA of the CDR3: TGTGCCAGCAGCCAAGGTCTCTTCCAGAGGGTGGCAGAGACCCAGTACTTC.

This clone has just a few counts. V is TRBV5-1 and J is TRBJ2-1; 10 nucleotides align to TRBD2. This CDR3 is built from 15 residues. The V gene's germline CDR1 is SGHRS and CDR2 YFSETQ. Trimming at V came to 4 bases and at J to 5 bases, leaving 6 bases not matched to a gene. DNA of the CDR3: TGCGCCAGCAGCAGCTGGACTAGCGGAAACAATGAGCAGTTCTTC. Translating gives CASSSWTSGNNEQFF.

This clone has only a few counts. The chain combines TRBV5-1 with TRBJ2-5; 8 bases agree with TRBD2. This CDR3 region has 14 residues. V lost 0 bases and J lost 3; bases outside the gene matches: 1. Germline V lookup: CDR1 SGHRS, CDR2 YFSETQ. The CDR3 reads CASSLVSGKETQYF. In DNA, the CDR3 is TGCGCCAGCAGCTTGGTTAGCGGGAAAGAGACCCAGTACTTC.

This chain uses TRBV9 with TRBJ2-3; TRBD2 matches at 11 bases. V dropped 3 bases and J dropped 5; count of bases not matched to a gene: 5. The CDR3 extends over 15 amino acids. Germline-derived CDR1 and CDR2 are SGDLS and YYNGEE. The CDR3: CASSGLAGGQDTQYF. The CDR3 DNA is TGTGCCAGCAGCGGCTTAGCGGGAGGGCAAGATACGCAGTATTTT.

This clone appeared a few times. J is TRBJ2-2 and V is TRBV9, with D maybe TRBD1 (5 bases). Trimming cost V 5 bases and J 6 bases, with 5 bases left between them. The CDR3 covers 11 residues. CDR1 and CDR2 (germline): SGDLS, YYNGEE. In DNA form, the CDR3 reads TGTGCCAGCAGGGGGCCCGGGGAGCTGTTTTTT. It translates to CASRGPGELFF.

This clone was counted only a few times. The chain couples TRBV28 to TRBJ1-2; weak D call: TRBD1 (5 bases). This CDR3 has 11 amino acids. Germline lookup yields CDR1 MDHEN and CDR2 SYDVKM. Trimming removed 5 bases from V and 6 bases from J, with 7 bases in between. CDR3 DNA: TGTGCCAGCAGTGGGGGGGATGGCTACACCTTC. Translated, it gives CASSGGDGYTF.

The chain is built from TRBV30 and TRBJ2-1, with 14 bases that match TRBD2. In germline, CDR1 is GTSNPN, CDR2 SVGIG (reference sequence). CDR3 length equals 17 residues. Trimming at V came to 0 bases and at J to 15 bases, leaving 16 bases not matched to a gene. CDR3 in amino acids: CAWSVDFLGTSGSSRFF. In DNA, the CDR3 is TGTGCCTGGAGTGTTGATTTTTTAGGGACTAGCGGGAGTAGTAGGTTCTTC. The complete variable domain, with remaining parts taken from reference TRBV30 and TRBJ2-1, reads SQTIHQWPATLVQPVGSPLSLECTVEGTSNPNLYWYRQAAGRGLQLLFYSVGIGQISSEVPQNLSASRPQDRQFILSSKKLLLSDSGFYLCAWSVDFLGTSGSSRFFGPGTRLTVL.

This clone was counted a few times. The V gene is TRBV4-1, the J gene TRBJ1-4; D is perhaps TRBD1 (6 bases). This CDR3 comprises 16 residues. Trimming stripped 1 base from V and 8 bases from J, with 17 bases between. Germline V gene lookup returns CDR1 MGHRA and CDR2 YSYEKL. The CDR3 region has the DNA TGCGCCAGCAGCCAAGGAAGACAAAGGGGGATGGAAAAACTGTTTTTT. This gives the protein CASSQGRQRGMEKLFF.

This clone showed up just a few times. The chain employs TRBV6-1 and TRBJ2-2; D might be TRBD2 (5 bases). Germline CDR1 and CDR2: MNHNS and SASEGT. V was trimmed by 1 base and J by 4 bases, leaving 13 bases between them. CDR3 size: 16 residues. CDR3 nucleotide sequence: TGTGCCAGCAGTGAAGTTTATGGGAGACCCACCGGGGAGCTGTTTTTT. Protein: CASSEVYGRPTGELFF.

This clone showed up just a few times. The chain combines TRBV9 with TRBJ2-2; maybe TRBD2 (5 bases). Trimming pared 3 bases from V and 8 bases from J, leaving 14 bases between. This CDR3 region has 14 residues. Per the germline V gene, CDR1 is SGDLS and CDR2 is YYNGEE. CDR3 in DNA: TGTGCCAGCAGCGCCAGGTTGATAGCGGGGGAGCTGTTTTTT. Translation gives CASSARLIAGELFF.

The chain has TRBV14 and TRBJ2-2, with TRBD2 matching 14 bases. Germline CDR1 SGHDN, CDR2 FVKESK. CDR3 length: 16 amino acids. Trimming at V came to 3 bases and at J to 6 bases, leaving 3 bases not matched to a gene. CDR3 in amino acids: CASSHGTSGSPGELFF. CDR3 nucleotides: TGTGCCAGCAGCCACGGGACTAGCGGGAGCCCCGGGGAGCTGTTTTTT.